The subject of this entry is one T cell receptor (beta chain). Its specific antigen is unknown. No base-level quality is on record; no much larger clone is a single base apart. The method was the immunoSEQ multiplex PCR assay. TCRdb obtained this table from immuneACCESS and retained in-frame rearrangements with V and J assigned. These tables miss some clones; where compared with another copy, unresolved V genes account for less than half of the shortfall, and the remainder is unexplained. This sample lists 100,000 to 150,000 clones; around 92% were detected once. The leading ten clones occupy about 7.6% of the sample. The entry originates in a study of control samples from healthy donors and cancer patients (TCRdb year 2020). CDR1 and CDR2 are drawn from the germline V gene: SGHRS, YFSETQ. Trimming at the junction amounts to 5 bases on V and 7 bases on J, and the germline ends lie 19 bases apart. There are 15 amino acids in the CDR3, from cysteine to phenylalanine inclusive. Of all the DNA, just the CDR3 is kept, 45 bases in frame from base 1.

The chain is encoded by TRBV5-1 joined to TRBJ1-5, and the D gene may be TRBD1, 6 bases matching. This TCR was sampled from a man in his fifties with head and neck cancer. The sequenced material came from PBMCs. The bases are TGCGCCAGCAGTACAGGGCCTTCCCCCGACCAGCCCCAGCATTTT. It codes for CASSTGPSPDQPQHF.